This is a list of T cell receptor beta chains from one sample in a study of T cells in Graves' hyperthyroidism and ophthalmopathy. From the multiplex PCR reads, TCRdb called clonotypes with MiXCR, one entry per CDR3 protein. The sample holds under 600,000 distinct CDR3 sequences; approximately 15% are singletons and the top ten take less than 3.5%. Sequencing was done on a sample of blood. These receptors were taken from a woman aged 40 to 49 with Graves' ophthalmopathy. Each CDR3 is given with its conserved first and last residue. The order of the fields is V gene, J gene, D gene, clone size, CDR3 DNA, CDR3 protein. The D gene is left open where the match is weak. Not every row has a clone size; where given, it reads once, few, many or a size class.

V gene: TRBV20-1
J gene: TRBJ2-1
D gene: TRBD2
clone size: few
CDR3 DNA: TGCAGTGCTAGATACCCCCTAGCGGGAGGGCCCAATGAGCAGTTCTTC
CDR3 protein: CSARYPLAGGPNEQFF

V gene: TRBV20-1
J gene: TRBJ2-7
D gene: .
clone size: few
CDR3 DNA: TGCAGTGCTAGATTCCAGGCCTACGAGCAGTACTTC
CDR3 protein: CSARFQAYEQYF

V gene: TRBV28
J gene: TRBJ2-7
D gene: .
clone size: many
CDR3 DNA: TGTGCCAGCAGGCCCCCAATCGCCGGCATGTACGAGCAGTACTTC
CDR3 protein: CASRPPIAGMYEQYF

V gene: TRBV6-5
J gene: TRBJ2-1
D gene: .
clone size: .
CDR3 DNA: TGTGCCAGCAGTTACTCGAGGTTTGGGCAGTCTGCATACAATGAGCAGTTCTTC
CDR3 protein: CASSYSRFGQSAYNEQFF

V gene: TRBV20-1
J gene: TRBJ2-1
D gene: .
clone size: few
CDR3 DNA: TGCAGTGCGAACCGGGACCAAGGAGACAATGAGCAGTTCTTC
CDR3 protein: CSANRDQGDNEQFF

V gene: TRBV4-2
J gene: TRBJ2-7
D gene: .
clone size: .
CDR3 DNA: TGTGCCAGCAGCCAAGAGGTACAGGAACTCTACGAGCAGTACTTC
CDR3 protein: CASSQEVQELYEQYF

V gene: TRBV7-8
J gene: TRBJ1-1
D gene: .
clone size: many
CDR3 DNA: TGTGCCAGCAGCTTAGATCGAGACACTTCGAACACTGAAGCTTTCTTT
CDR3 protein: CASSLDRDTSNTEAFF

V gene: TRBV4-1
J gene: TRBJ1-2
D gene: .
clone size: .
CDR3 DNA: TGCGCCAGCAGCCCCCAGCCGGGACAAAGTGGCTACACCTTC
CDR3 protein: CASSPQPGQSGYTF

V gene: TRBV28
J gene: TRBJ2-7
D gene: TRBD1
clone size: few
CDR3 DNA: TGTGCCAGCCGCCCGCCACAGGGGGCGCTCGTCGAGCAGTACTTC
CDR3 protein: CASRPPQGALVEQYF

V gene: TRBV27
J gene: TRBJ1-5
D gene: TRBD1
clone size: many
CDR3 DNA: TGTGCCAGCAGACGGGACAGGGAAGGTTTGACCCAGCATTTT
CDR3 protein: CASRRDREGLTQHF

V gene: TRBV28
J gene: TRBJ1-5
D gene: .
clone size: many
CDR3 DNA: TGTGCCAGCAGTCAAACGGGGGGACCCAATCAGCCCCAGCATTTT
CDR3 protein: CASSQTGGPNQPQHF

V gene: TRBV15
J gene: TRBJ2-7
D gene: .
clone size: many
CDR3 DNA: TGTGCCACCAGCAAGGACAGATTAGCCTACGAGCAGTACTTC
CDR3 protein: CATSKDRLAYEQYF

V gene: TRBV27
J gene: TRBJ1-6
D gene: TRBD1
clone size: few
CDR3 DNA: TGTGCCAGCAGGTTAACAGGGGACGGGTCACCCCTCCACTTT
CDR3 protein: CASRLTGDGSPLHF

V gene: TRBV6-1
J gene: TRBJ1-6
D gene: .
clone size: .
CDR3 DNA: TGTGCCGGCACCTCCGGGGGCTCCTATAATTCACCCCTCCACTTT
CDR3 protein: CAGTSGGSYNSPLHF

V gene: TRBV29-1
J gene: TRBJ1-1
D gene: .
clone size: many
CDR3 DNA: TGCAGCGTAGTGCCGTACTACACTGAAGCTTTCTTT
CDR3 protein: CSVVPYYTEAFF

V gene: TRBV7-9
J gene: TRBJ1-2
D gene: .
clone size: many
CDR3 DNA: TGTGCCAGCAGCTTAGTTGAGGGATCTGGCTACACCTTC
CDR3 protein: CASSLVEGSGYTF

V gene: TRBV5-5
J gene: TRBJ2-6
D gene: .
clone size: many
CDR3 DNA: TGTGCCAGCAGCTGGACAGTTGGTGGGGCCAACGTCCTGACTTTC
CDR3 protein: CASSWTVGGANVLTF

V gene: TRBV3-1
J gene: TRBJ2-2
D gene: .
clone size: once
CDR3 DNA: TGTACCAGCAGCCCCCGGACGAACACCGGGGAGCTGTTTTTT
CDR3 protein: CTSSPRTNTGELFF

V gene: TRBV28
J gene: TRBJ2-7
D gene: TRBD1
clone size: many
CDR3 DNA: TGTGCCAGCTGGGGGACAGAGTCCTACGAGCAGTACTTC
CDR3 protein: CASWGTESYEQYF

V gene: TRBV20-1
J gene: TRBJ2-7
D gene: .
clone size: many
CDR3 DNA: TGCAGTGCTAGGGTAAGCCAGCCCTACGAGCAGTACTTC
CDR3 protein: CSARVSQPYEQYF

V gene: TRBV5-1
J gene: TRBJ1-1
D gene: .
clone size: many
CDR3 DNA: TGCGCCAGCAGCTTGGACGGGCTCAGTGCTTTCTTT
CDR3 protein: CASSLDGLSAFF

V gene: TRBV20-1
J gene: TRBJ1-2
D gene: .
clone size: .
CDR3 DNA: TGCAGCGCCCCGAGGGGGGGCAATGGCTACACCTTC
CDR3 protein: CSAPRGGNGYTF

V gene: TRBV5-1
J gene: TRBJ2-1
D gene: .
clone size: many
CDR3 DNA: TGCGCCAGCAGCTTGGTATCTGGGAGCTCCTACAATGAGCAGTTCTTC
CDR3 protein: CASSLVSGSSYNEQFF